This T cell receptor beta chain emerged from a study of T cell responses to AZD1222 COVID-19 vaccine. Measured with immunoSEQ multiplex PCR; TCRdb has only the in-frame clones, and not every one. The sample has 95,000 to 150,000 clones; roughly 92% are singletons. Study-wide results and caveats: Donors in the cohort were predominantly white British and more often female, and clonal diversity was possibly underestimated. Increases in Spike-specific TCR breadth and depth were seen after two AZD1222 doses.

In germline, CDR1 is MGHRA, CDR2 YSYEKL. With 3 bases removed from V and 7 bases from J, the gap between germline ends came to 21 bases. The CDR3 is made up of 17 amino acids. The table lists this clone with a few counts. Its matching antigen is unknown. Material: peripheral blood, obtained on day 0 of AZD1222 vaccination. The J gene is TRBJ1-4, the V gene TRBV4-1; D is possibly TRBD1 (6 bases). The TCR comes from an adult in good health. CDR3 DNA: TGCGCCAGCAGCCATCCCCCTCAGGGGTTGCGCGGTGAAAAACTGTTTTTT. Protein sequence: CASSHPPQGLRGEKLFF.